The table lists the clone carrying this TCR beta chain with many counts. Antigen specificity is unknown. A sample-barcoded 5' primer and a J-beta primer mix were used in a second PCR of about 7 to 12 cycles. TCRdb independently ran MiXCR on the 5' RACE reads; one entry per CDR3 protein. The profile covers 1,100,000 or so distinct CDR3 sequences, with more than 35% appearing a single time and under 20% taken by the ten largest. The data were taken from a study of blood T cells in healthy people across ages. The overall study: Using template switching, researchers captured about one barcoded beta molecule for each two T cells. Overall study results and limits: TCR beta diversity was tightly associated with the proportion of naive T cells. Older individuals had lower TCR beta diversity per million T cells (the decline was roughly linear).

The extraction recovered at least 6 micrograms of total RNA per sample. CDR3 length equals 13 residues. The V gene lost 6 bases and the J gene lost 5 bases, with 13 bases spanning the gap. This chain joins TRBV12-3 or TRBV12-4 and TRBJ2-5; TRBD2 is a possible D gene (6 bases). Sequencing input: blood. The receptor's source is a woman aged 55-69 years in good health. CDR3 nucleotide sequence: TGTGCCAGCAGAGCGGGCGCACTCGAGACCCAGTACTTC. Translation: CASRAGALETQYF.